This is a list of T cell receptor beta chains from one sample in a study of cytomegalovirus exposure and HLA in healthy donors. Assay used: immunoSEQ multiplex PCR; TCRdb lists only in-frame clones, some missing. The table records roughly 200,000 clones, roughly four fifths of them present only once. The sequenced sample was PBMCs. The source is a middle-aged man in good health and CMV-seropositive. The CDR3 runs from the conserved cysteine through the conserved F or W. A D gene is named only where the DNA matches it firmly. Clone sizes are given selectively: once, few, many, or a class where the clone is expanded.

>.|TRBV11-2|TRBJ2-1|.
TGTGCCAGCAGCTTAGATCACAGGGCATACAATGAGCAGTTCTTC
CASSLDHRAYNEQFF
>.|TRBV7-2|TRBJ2-7|TRBD1
TGTGCCAGCAGCTCCGGACAGGTTCTAGGCGAGCAGTACTTC
CASSSGQVLGEQYF
>.|TRBV27|TRBJ1-4|.
TGTGCCAGCACCTGGGGGGAGAGGGAAAAACTGTTTTTT
CASTWGEREKLFF
>few|TRBV6-1|TRBJ2-1|TRBD1
TGTGCCAGCAGTCGGGCGGGACAGGGGTTGAATGAGCAGTTCTTC
CASSRAGQGLNEQFF
>.|TRBV7-3|TRBJ2-1|.
TGTGCCAGCAGCTCAGGGGTTGGCAATGAGCAGTTCTTC
CASSSGVGNEQFF
>.|TRBV4-2|TRBJ1-6|TRBD1
TGTGCCAGCAGCCAAGATAGGCAGGGGGCAGCTCCACCCCTCCACTTT
CASSQDRQGAAPPLHF
>.|TRBV7-7|TRBJ2-2|TRBD1
TGTGCCAGCAGTCAGGACAGGGGCGGGGAGCTGTTTTTT
CASSQDRGGELFF
>.|TRBV19|TRBJ2-7|TRBD1
TGTGCCAGTAGTGGACAGGGGGCCTCTTACGAGCAGTACTTC
CASSGQGASYEQYF
>.|TRBV6-5|TRBJ2-7|.
TGTGCCAGCACCGACCGAGACACCTATTCCTACGAGCAGTACTTC
CASTDRDTYSYEQYF
>.|TRBV27|TRBJ1-6|TRBD1
TGTGCCAGCAGTAATAGACAGGGTGGATATAATTCCCCCCTCCACTTT
CASSNRQGGYNSPLHF
>.|TRBV28|TRBJ2-5|.
TGTGCCAGCAAAGACAGGTCGCGAGGAGAGACCCAGTACTTC
CASKDRSRGETQYF
>.|TRBV5-1|TRBJ2-3|TRBD2
TGCGCCAGCAGCCGAAATGTCCCGCCACTAGCGGGGCGCACAGATACGCAGTATTTT
CASSRNVPPLAGRTDTQYF
>few|TRBV10-3|TRBJ2-3|TRBD1
TGTGCCATCAGCTCCGGGACAGGGATTAGCACAGATACGCAGTATTTT
CAISSGTGISTDTQYF
>.|TRBV29-1|TRBJ1-2|TRBD1
TGCAGCGTTTCACAGGGGAACTATGGCTACACCTTC
CSVSQGNYGYTF
>few|TRBV5-1|TRBJ2-2|.
TGCGCCAGCAGCTTGGCCCTGGGAGGGAACACCGGGGAGCTGTTTTTT
CASSLALGGNTGELFF
>.|TRBV6-5|TRBJ2-7|TRBD1
TGTGCCAGCCTCGGGACAGGAGGCAACGAGCAGTACTTC
CASLGTGGNEQYF
>.|TRBV15|TRBJ2-4|.
TGTGCCACCAGCGGGGGCGGGCAGGGCAAAAACATTCAGTACTTC
CATSGGGQGKNIQYF
>few|TRBV18|TRBJ2-5|TRBD2
TGTGCCAGCTCACCATTCGCGGGAGGGTCCCAAGAGACCCAGTACTTC
CASSPFAGGSQETQYF
>.|TRBV12-5|TRBJ2-7|TRBD1
TGTGCTAGTGGTTCGGGACAGGGTGGAGGGGAGCAGTACTTC
CASGSGQGGGEQYF
>.|TRBV2|TRBJ2-7|TRBD1
TGTGCCAGCAGTGGCTCCCGGGACAGGGGGATCTACGAGCAGTACTTC
CASSGSRDRGIYEQYF